These 28 T cell receptor beta chains came from one sample sequenced in a study of T-cell memory formation after mild COVID-19. TCRdb reprocessed the 5' RACE reads via MiXCR and lists one record per CDR3 protein. The data contain about 560,000 distinct CDR3 sequences, about 20% of them singletons. The source material was PBMCs or a T cell subset sorted from them (not recorded which). These receptors came from an adult woman who had mild COVID-19 (a few samples of this study predate the infection). Cell type and time point are not known.

This clonotype was seen a handful of times. J is TRBJ1-5 and V is TRBV12-3 or TRBV12-4; 7 bases are a match to TRBD1. Trimming took 4 bases from V and 7 from J; bases not matched to a gene: 4. The CDR3 has 13 residues. The chain's CDR3 is CASSSDRFQPQHF. The CDR3 DNA follows: TGTGCCAGCAGTTCGGACAGGTTCCAGCCCCAGCATTTT.

The chain recombines TRBV6-2 or TRBV6-3 with TRBJ2-7; 8 nucleotides line up with TRBD2. Germline CDR1 and CDR2: MNHEY and SVGEGT. V shed 6 bases, J shed 3 bases, and the junction held 10 bases outside the gene matches. This CDR3 contains 15 residues. CDR3 nucleotides: TGTGCCAGCAGCGTTATCAGCGGGAGCCTCTACGAGCAGTACTTC. Translating gives CASSVISGSLYEQYF.

This chain uses TRBV6-6 with TRBJ2-7, with 7 bases aligning to TRBD1. The V segment lost 1 base and the J segment 3 bases; nucleotides outside the gene matches: 9. Germline CDR1 and CDR2: MNHNY and SVGAGI (reference sequence). This CDR3 has 16 amino acids. For the CDR3, the DNA is TGTGCCAGCAGTTACTTTCGTTTGGGGACAGACTACGAGCAGTACTTC. Its translation: CASSYFRLGTDYEQYF.

The chain combines TRBV7-3 with TRBJ2-7, with D hard to call. Germline-derived CDR1 and CDR2 are SGHTA and FQGTGA. Trimming pared 0 bases from V and 0 bases from J, leaving 6 bases between. CDR3 length: 14 residues. The CDR3 DNA sequence: TGTGCCAGCAGCTTAACGCCCACCTCCTACGAGCAGTACTTC. This sequence encodes CASSLTPTSYEQYF.

V gene TRBV7-2 combines with J gene TRBJ2-1, with TRBD2 identical over 13 bases. V lost 5 bases and J lost 10; bases outside the gene matches: 14. CDR3 length: 17 amino acids. Germline CDR1 SGHTA, CDR2 FQGNSA. CDR3 coding DNA: TGTGCCAGCAGCGAGCCGACGGGACTAGCGGGGCCCGGGGAGCAGTTCTTC. It yields the protein CASSEPTGLAGPGEQFF.

V usage is TRBV7-2 and J usage is TRBJ1-6; tentatively, D is TRBD1 (6 bases). V was clipped by 7 bases and J by 8 bases, with 21 bases between them. The CDR3 runs 16 residues. From germline, CDR1 is SGHTA and CDR2 FQGNSA. The CDR3 here is CASTLGRGSPYSPLHF. CDR3 DNA: TGTGCCAGCACCCTAGGCAGGGGCTCCCCTTATTCACCCCTCCACTTT.

The count of this clonotype is one. The chain is built from TRBV19 and TRBJ1-6; no definite D call. The V end lost 4 bases, the J end lost 9 bases, and 16 bases lay between the germline ends. The germline V gene has CDR1 LNHDA and CDR2 SQIVND (reference sequence). This CDR3 has 15 amino acids. CDR3 amino acids: CASSTTRSSGSPLHF. The CDR3 region has the DNA TGTGCCAGTAGTACAACCAGATCGAGCGGTTCACCCCTCCACTTT.

This clonotype was detected only a few times. V gene TRBV27 combines with J gene TRBJ2-4, with D perhaps being TRBD1 or TRBD2 (6 bases each). Between the trimmed V and J ends, which lost 7 bases and 7 bases, there was a span of 23 bases. In germline, CDR1 is MNHEY, CDR2 SMNVEV (reference sequence). The CDR3 contains 16 residues. The CDR3 coding sequence is TGTGCCAGCATGGACTCCTGGACCGGGGGCAGGAACATTCAGTACTTC. Protein product: CASMDSWTGGRNIQYF.

V usage is TRBV19 and J usage is TRBJ1-1; unclear D gene. The CDR3 extends over 16 amino acids. Between the trimmed V and J ends, which lost 2 bases and 1 base, there was a span of 14 bases. Germline V gene data show CDR1 as LNHDA and CDR2 as SQIVND (reference sequence). The CDR3 loop reads CASSIPYLPGNTEAFF. CDR3 DNA: TGTGCCAGTAGTATACCCTATTTGCCGGGGAACACTGAAGCTTTCTTT.

Only a few counts were recorded for this clonotype. The chain is built from TRBV29-1 and TRBJ2-2; 9 bases line up with TRBD2. CDR1 and CDR2 from the germline V gene are SQVTM and ANQGSEA. Losses at the gene ends were 7 bases for V and 7 bases for J; bases not matched to a gene: 4. The CDR3 sequence is 12 residues long. The CDR3 reads CSALREGGELFF. CDR3 DNA sequence: TGCAGCGCTCTGCGGGAGGGCGGGGAGCTGTTTTTT.

This clonotype occurred many times. The chain joins TRBV6-6 to TRBJ1-1, with D perhaps TRBD1 (6 bases). This CDR3 region has 14 residues. With 2 bases removed from V and 1 base from J, the gap between germline ends came to 8 bases. The germline V gene encodes CDR1 MNHNY and CDR2 SVGAGI (reference sequence). The DNA for the CDR3 is TGTGCCAGCAGTTACGGGGGCCCGAACACTGAAGCTTTCTTT. Its protein product is CASSYGGPNTEAFF.

The CDR3 loop reads CASSYAPSSGNTIYF. CDR3 nucleotides: TGTGCCAGCAGTTACGCACCGTCCTCTGGAAACACCATATATTTT. This rearrangement joins TRBV6-2 or TRBV6-3 to TRBJ1-3, with D unresolved. Germline lookup yields CDR1 MNHEY and CDR2 SVGEGT. V lost 2 bases, J lost 0 bases, and 8 bases lay in between. The length of the CDR3 is 15 residues.

This chain uses TRBV7-2 with TRBJ2-7; possibly TRBD1 for D (5 bases). The CDR3 extends over 12 amino acids. Trimming pared 4 bases from V and 2 bases from J, leaving 6 bases between. Germline V CDR1 and CDR2: SGHTA, FQGNSA. This chain's CDR3 is CASSWGPYEQYF. The CDR3 DNA reads TGTGCCAGCAGCTGGGGCCCCTACGAGCAGTACTTC.

The chain employs TRBV28 and TRBJ1-1; the match to TRBD1 covers 7 bases. Germline values: CDR1 MDHEN, CDR2 SYDVKM. This CDR3 has 13 amino acids. V was pared by 6 bases and J by 4 bases, with 5 bases of the junction left unmatched. CDR3 in amino acids: CASRQGGSTEAFF. In DNA, the CDR3 is TGTGCCAGCAGGCAGGGGGGAAGCACTGAAGCTTTCTTT.

This clonotype was observed a handful of times. The V call is TRBV4-1, the J call TRBJ1-2, with 8 bases matching TRBD1. The length of the CDR3 is 16 residues. After removal of 4 bases from V and 8 bases from J, the junction contained 15 bases not matched to a gene. The germline V gene encodes CDR1 MGHRA and CDR2 YSYEKL. As DNA, the CDR3 is TGCGCCAGCAGCCGGGGTGCGTGGCAGGGGGCGGGAGGCTACACCTTC. Amino acid sequence: CASSRGAWQGAGGYTF.

This clonotype was recorded at least ten times. This chain uses TRBV2 with TRBJ1-1; 10 bases line up with TRBD1. The length of the CDR3 is 12 residues. Looked up from germline, CDR1 is SNHLY and CDR2 is FYNNEI. Trimming cost V 6 bases and J 5 bases; bases outside gene matches: 0. The CDR3 sequence is CASRGQGTEAFF. For the CDR3, the DNA is TGTGCCAGCAGGGGACAGGGGACTGAAGCTTTCTTT.

There are a few counts of this clonotype. The chain carries TRBV9 and TRBJ2-7, with TRBD2 identical over 9 bases. The junction had 7 bases not matched to a gene; V was cut back by 0 bases and J by 6 bases. This CDR3 region has 15 residues. The germline V gene has CDR1 SGDLS and CDR2 YYNGEE. The CDR3: CASSVEAGGTSEQYF. The DNA of the CDR3 is TGTGCCAGCAGCGTAGAAGCGGGAGGAACTAGCGAGCAGTACTTC.

This chain joins TRBV7-9 and TRBJ2-7; D is possibly TRBD1 or TRBD2 (6 bases each). The CDR3 totals 15 residues. CDR1 and CDR2 (germline): SEHNR, FQNEAQ (reference sequence). V lost 1 base and J 6 bases, leaving 16 bases between the germline ends. The CDR3 is CASSLVGGSGSEQYF. Here the CDR3 DNA reads TGTGCCAGCAGCTTAGTCGGGGGCAGCGGGTCCGAGCAGTACTTC.

This clonotype occurred a few times. The chain has TRBV7-2 and TRBJ2-3; the match to TRBD2 covers 10 bases. There are 17 residues in the CDR3. V trimming: 1 base; J trimming: 4 bases; junction bases outside the gene matches: 8. Germline V CDR1 and CDR2: SGHTA, FQGNSA. CDR3 loop: CASSLGTLGLAADTQYF. The CDR3 coding sequence is TGTGCCAGCAGCTTAGGGACCCTCGGACTAGCGGCAGATACGCAGTATTTT.

This clonotype has a handful of counts. The rearrangement links TRBV28 to TRBJ2-1, with 8 bases matching TRBD1. From germline, CDR1 is MDHEN and CDR2 SYDVKM. J gave up 7 bases and V 4 bases, and 9 bases lay outside the gene matches. The CDR3 length is 15 residues. CDR3 nucleotide sequence: TGTGCCAGCAGTTCAGGGGGCATGAGGGGGAATGAGCAGTTCTTC. It translates to CASSSGGMRGNEQFF.

This clonotype was observed a few times. J is TRBJ2-1 and V is TRBV7-6; 7 bases agree with TRBD2. Trimming cost V 0 bases and J 4 bases; bases outside gene matches: 12. The CDR3 is made up of 18 amino acids. CDR1 is SGHVS and CDR2 is FNYEAQ in the germline V gene. This chain's CDR3 is CASSLAPRGGIRYNEQFF. The CDR3 nucleotides are TGTGCCAGCAGCTTAGCCCCCCGGGGAGGGATCAGGTACAATGAGCAGTTCTTC.

This clonotype was counted only a few times. The chain combines TRBV30 with TRBJ1-4, with TRBD1 matching over 8 bases. CDR1 and CDR2 (germline): GTSNPN, SVGIG (reference sequence). The CDR3 spans 15 residues. V lost 1 base to trimming and J lost 5 bases; unmatched junction nucleotides: 6. The CDR3 region has the DNA TGTGCCTGGAGTGCTACAGGGGGTTCGAATGAAAAACTGTTTTTT. Translation gives CAWSATGGSNEKLFF. Supplemented by reference TRBV30 and TRBJ1-4, the full variable domain reads SQTIHQWPATLVQPVGSPLSLECTVEGTSNPNLYWYRQAAGRGLQLLFYSVGIGQISSEVPQNLSASRPQDRQFILSSKKLLLSDSGFYLCAWSATGGSNEKLFFGSGTQLSVL.

The chain has TRBV20-1 and TRBJ2-1, with D hard to call. The CDR3 extends over 12 amino acids. Germline loops: CDR1 DFQATT, CDR2 SNEGSKA (reference sequence). The V end was cut by 0 bases, the J end by 6 bases, with 6 bases between. CDR3 coding DNA: TGCAGTGCTAGAGAGGGCCCCAATGAGCAGTTCTTC. Amino acid sequence: CSAREGPNEQFF.

There are many counts of this clonotype. This chain connects TRBV7-8 to TRBJ1-1, with TRBD1 matching 7 bases. V shed 6 bases, J shed 0 bases, and the junction held 4 bases outside the gene matches. Germline loops: CDR1 SGHVS, CDR2 FQNEAQ. This CDR3 has 14 residues. The CDR3 is CASRPRGLNTEAFF. DNA for the CDR3: TGTGCCAGCAGGCCTAGGGGGCTGAACACTGAAGCTTTCTTT.

This chain joins TRBV29-1 and TRBJ2-6; perhaps TRBD2 as D (6 bases). Germline CDR1 and CDR2: SQVTM and ANQGSEA. This CDR3 is 15 amino acids long. V gave up 4 bases and J gave up 0 bases, with 10 bases separating them. The CDR3 bases are TGCAGCGTTGCGTCCGGGAGCTCTGGGGCCAACGTCCTGACTTTC. As protein: CSVASGSSGANVLTF.

The chain uses TRBV12-3 or TRBV12-4 and TRBJ1-3; possible D gene TRBD1, 6 bases. The V end lost 3 bases, the J end lost 4 bases, and 10 bases lay between the germline ends. The CDR3 totals 14 residues. The CDR3 loop reads CASSLRGKGNTIYF. CDR3 sequence (DNA): TGTGCCAGCAGTTTGAGGGGGAAAGGAAACACCATATATTTT.

This clonotype turned up a few times. The chain uses TRBV6-6 and TRBJ1-1; 8 bases map to TRBD1. Trimming cost V 6 bases and J 3 bases; bases outside gene matches: 12. The CDR3 is 16 residues long. Germline values: CDR1 MNHNY, CDR2 SVGAGI (reference sequence). The CDR3 DNA is TGTGCCAGCAGATCACGACAGGGGCGCGGGGACACTGAAGCTTTCTTT. This sequence encodes CASRSRQGRGDTEAFF.

This chain uses TRBV20-1 with TRBJ2-1, with a possible D match to TRBD2 (5 bases). The germline gives CDR1 DFQATT, CDR2 SNEGSKA (reference sequence). This CDR3 comprises 13 residues. The V end lost 2 bases, the J end lost 4 bases, and 9 bases lay between the germline ends. This chain's CDR3 is CSARKSGYNEQFF. CDR3 DNA: TGCAGTGCTAGAAAGTCGGGGTACAATGAGCAGTTCTTC.